Listed below are T cell receptor beta chains from one sample, sequenced in a study of PD-1 blockade in classical Hodgkin lymphoma. Libraries were prepared by immunoSEQ multiplex PCR; TCRdb keeps only in-frame clonotypes and omits some of them. The sample has tens of thousands of clones, about nine tenths seen once. The sequencing used peripheral blood mononuclear cells (PBMCs), collected before the fourth cycle of nivolumab. The receptors were sampled from a human donor with classical Hodgkin lymphoma. Both conserved end residues are part of each CDR3. A D gene is named only where the DNA matches it firmly. Clone size is stated in some rows and not others, as once, few, many or a class when expanded.

>TRBJ2-1|NA|TRBV7-2|NA
TGTGCCAGCAGCTACTACGGGGGGCTGGGCGAGCAGTTCTTC
CASSYYGGLGEQFF
>TRBJ1-1|NA|TRBV2|NA
TGTGCCAGGTCGCGGGCTTTCTTT
CARSRAFF
>TRBJ1-2|NA|TRBV7-3|NA
TGTGCCAGCAGCCCATCCGGGGATGGGGGCTACACCTTC
CASSPSGDGGYTF
>TRBJ1-5|NA|TRBV7-9|NA
TGTGCCAGCAGCTTAAACGGCCCGATTAGCAATCAGCCCCAGCATTTT
CASSLNGPISNQPQHF
>TRBJ2-5|once|TRBV9|TRBD2
TGTGCCAGCAGCGCCGGACTAGCGGGGTGGGAGACCCAGTACTTC
CASSAGLAGWETQYF
>TRBJ1-3|NA|TRBV5-8|NA
TGTGCCACCGGACACCTAAACACCATATATTTT
CATGHLNTIYF
>TRBJ1-2|NA|TRBV7-2|NA
TGTGCCAGCAGCCCCTACAATGTTCAAGGCTACACCTTC
CASSPYNVQGYTF
>TRBJ2-3|NA|TRBV5-1|TRBD2
TGCGCCAGCAGCCAAACGCAAGGCGGGGGGGCATTTGGCACAGATACGCAGTATTTT
CASSQTQGGGAFGTDTQYF
>TRBJ1-5|NA|TRBV2|TRBD1
TGTGCCAGCAGGGAGAACCTGAGACGGACAGGGCCCAATCAGCCCCAGCATTTT
CASRENLRRTGPNQPQHF
>TRBJ1-5|NA|TRBV19|TRBD1
TGTGCCAGTAGTATGGGTTCGGGACAGGGGATGATAAGGCATTTT
CASSMGSGQGMIRHF
>TRBJ1-4|NA|TRBV9|NA
TGTGCCAGCAGCGGCCCTAGACAGGTGGGGAATGAAAAACTGTTTTTT
CASSGPRQVGNEKLFF
>TRBJ1-6|NA|TRBV11-2|NA
TGTGCCAGCAGCTTAATTGGCGGGGATTCACCCCTCCACTTT
CASSLIGGDSPLHF
>TRBJ2-1|NA|TRBV6-1|NA
TGTGCCAGCGAAGAATCCGGGACACCGAATGAGCAGTTCTTC
CASEESGTPNEQFF
>TRBJ1-5|NA|TRBV19|TRBD1
TGTGCCAGTAGGCCCACCGGGACAGAGAATCAGCCCCAGCATTTT
CASRPTGTENQPQHF
>TRBJ2-5|few|TRBV27|TRBD2
TGTGCCAGCAGTTGGACAGCGGGGGGGCCAGAGACCCAGTACTTC
CASSWTAGGPETQYF
>TRBJ1-2|NA|TRBV6-6|TRBD1
TGTGCCAGCAGAAAAAAGTGGGACAGGGCTTCAGGCTACACCTTC
CASRKKWDRASGYTF
>TRBJ1-5|NA|TRBV19|NA
TGTGCCAGTAGCCGCGAGGGTTTTCATCAGCCCCAGCATTTT
CASSREGFHQPQHF